The clone carrying this T cell receptor beta chain has ten or more counts. Patients aged 18 to 65 had newly diagnosed hyperthyroidism of under 2 months' duration. Amplification of TCR beta CDR3 regions used RNA as the template. The HTBI primer set drove a first-round RT-PCR of the TCR CDR3. TCRdb analysed the multiplex PCR reads with MiXCR anew, one entry per CDR3 protein. This table holds some 440,000 distinct CDR3 sequences, approximately 14% found once. The data are from a study of T cells in Graves' hyperthyroidism and ophthalmopathy. V gave up 5 bases and J gave up 1 base; unmatched junction bases: 5. Germline lookup yields CDR1 MNHEY and CDR2 SVGEGT. The CDR3 spans 17 residues.

This chain joins TRBV6-2 or TRBV6-3 and TRBJ2-2; 12 bases fit TRBD2. This sequence was found in a woman younger than 30 with Graves' hyperthyroidism. What was sequenced was blood. In nucleotides, the CDR3 is TGTGCCAGCAGTCAAGGACTAGCGGGAATGAACACCGGGGAGCTGTTTTTT. Protein product: CASSQGLAGMNTGELFF.